The 2 T cell receptor beta chains in this list originate from one sample, sequenced in a study of blood T cell repertoires in COVID-19. Profiled with immunoSEQ multiplex PCR; TCRdb holds only in-frame clones, not every one. The sample yields around 220,000 clones, roughly 84% seen once. The sequenced sample was peripheral blood. Receptors originate from a middle-aged woman with active or convalescent COVID-19.

V is TRBV6-6 and J is TRBJ1-4, with D possibly being TRBD1 (5 bases). The V gene lost 7 bases and the J gene lost 4 bases, with 13 bases spanning the gap. CDR1 is MNHNY and CDR2 is SVGAGI in the germline V gene (reference sequence). This CDR3 is built from 14 residues. CDR3 region: CASNRGGVNEKLFF. CDR3 DNA: TGTGCCAGCAACCGCGGGGGGGTTAATGAAAAACTGTTTTTT.

This clone has just one count. V gene TRBV27 combines with J gene TRBJ1-6, with 7 positions matching TRBD1. The CDR3 runs to 17 residues. The V and J ends lost 3 bases and 8 bases, in that order; junction bases with no gene match: 13. Germline V gene lookup returns CDR1 MNHEY and CDR2 SMNVEV (reference sequence). The CDR3 nucleotides are TGTGCCAGCAGTTTGTTTACAGGGGTTTCAGAGTATTCACCCCTCCACTTT. As protein: CASSLFTGVSEYSPLHF.